Sequencing of this T cell receptor (beta chain) was carried out in a study of spatial heterogeneity in lung cancer. For the study at large: More beta-chain than alpha-chain sequences were consistently detected. Study-wide findings and caveats: Relative to follow-up, resection was when ubiquitous expanded tumor TCRs appeared more in blood.

As to this clonotype: The antigen is not known. Because the library targeted alpha chains, this beta chain is an off-target read whose size means little.

Regarding time point: sample taken at primary tumor resection. Unsorted whole RNA from tumor, nontumor lung or frozen PBMC underwent sequencing. Samples were obtained from approximately 72 donors, all untreated early-stage non-small cell lung cancer patients. CDR1 is ENHRY and CDR2 is SYGVKD in the germline V gene. V gave up 4 bases and J gave up 6 bases, with 13 bases separating them. The CDR3 extends over 15 amino acids. MiXCR, applied by TCRdb to the 5' RACE reads, yields one record per CDR3 protein. The sample includes about 9,000 distinct CDR3 sequences, roughly 5% seen only once; the top ten take about 27%.

The origin of this receptor is a male donor with early-stage non-small cell lung cancer. Sequenced material: PBMCs, taken at surgery. The chain is built from TRBV10-3 and TRBJ2-6; perhaps TRBD1 as D (6 bases). The CDR3 sequence: CAISVQGIEANVLTF. The CDR3 coding sequence is TGTGCCATCAGTGTACAGGGAATCGAGGCCAACGTCCTGACTTTC.